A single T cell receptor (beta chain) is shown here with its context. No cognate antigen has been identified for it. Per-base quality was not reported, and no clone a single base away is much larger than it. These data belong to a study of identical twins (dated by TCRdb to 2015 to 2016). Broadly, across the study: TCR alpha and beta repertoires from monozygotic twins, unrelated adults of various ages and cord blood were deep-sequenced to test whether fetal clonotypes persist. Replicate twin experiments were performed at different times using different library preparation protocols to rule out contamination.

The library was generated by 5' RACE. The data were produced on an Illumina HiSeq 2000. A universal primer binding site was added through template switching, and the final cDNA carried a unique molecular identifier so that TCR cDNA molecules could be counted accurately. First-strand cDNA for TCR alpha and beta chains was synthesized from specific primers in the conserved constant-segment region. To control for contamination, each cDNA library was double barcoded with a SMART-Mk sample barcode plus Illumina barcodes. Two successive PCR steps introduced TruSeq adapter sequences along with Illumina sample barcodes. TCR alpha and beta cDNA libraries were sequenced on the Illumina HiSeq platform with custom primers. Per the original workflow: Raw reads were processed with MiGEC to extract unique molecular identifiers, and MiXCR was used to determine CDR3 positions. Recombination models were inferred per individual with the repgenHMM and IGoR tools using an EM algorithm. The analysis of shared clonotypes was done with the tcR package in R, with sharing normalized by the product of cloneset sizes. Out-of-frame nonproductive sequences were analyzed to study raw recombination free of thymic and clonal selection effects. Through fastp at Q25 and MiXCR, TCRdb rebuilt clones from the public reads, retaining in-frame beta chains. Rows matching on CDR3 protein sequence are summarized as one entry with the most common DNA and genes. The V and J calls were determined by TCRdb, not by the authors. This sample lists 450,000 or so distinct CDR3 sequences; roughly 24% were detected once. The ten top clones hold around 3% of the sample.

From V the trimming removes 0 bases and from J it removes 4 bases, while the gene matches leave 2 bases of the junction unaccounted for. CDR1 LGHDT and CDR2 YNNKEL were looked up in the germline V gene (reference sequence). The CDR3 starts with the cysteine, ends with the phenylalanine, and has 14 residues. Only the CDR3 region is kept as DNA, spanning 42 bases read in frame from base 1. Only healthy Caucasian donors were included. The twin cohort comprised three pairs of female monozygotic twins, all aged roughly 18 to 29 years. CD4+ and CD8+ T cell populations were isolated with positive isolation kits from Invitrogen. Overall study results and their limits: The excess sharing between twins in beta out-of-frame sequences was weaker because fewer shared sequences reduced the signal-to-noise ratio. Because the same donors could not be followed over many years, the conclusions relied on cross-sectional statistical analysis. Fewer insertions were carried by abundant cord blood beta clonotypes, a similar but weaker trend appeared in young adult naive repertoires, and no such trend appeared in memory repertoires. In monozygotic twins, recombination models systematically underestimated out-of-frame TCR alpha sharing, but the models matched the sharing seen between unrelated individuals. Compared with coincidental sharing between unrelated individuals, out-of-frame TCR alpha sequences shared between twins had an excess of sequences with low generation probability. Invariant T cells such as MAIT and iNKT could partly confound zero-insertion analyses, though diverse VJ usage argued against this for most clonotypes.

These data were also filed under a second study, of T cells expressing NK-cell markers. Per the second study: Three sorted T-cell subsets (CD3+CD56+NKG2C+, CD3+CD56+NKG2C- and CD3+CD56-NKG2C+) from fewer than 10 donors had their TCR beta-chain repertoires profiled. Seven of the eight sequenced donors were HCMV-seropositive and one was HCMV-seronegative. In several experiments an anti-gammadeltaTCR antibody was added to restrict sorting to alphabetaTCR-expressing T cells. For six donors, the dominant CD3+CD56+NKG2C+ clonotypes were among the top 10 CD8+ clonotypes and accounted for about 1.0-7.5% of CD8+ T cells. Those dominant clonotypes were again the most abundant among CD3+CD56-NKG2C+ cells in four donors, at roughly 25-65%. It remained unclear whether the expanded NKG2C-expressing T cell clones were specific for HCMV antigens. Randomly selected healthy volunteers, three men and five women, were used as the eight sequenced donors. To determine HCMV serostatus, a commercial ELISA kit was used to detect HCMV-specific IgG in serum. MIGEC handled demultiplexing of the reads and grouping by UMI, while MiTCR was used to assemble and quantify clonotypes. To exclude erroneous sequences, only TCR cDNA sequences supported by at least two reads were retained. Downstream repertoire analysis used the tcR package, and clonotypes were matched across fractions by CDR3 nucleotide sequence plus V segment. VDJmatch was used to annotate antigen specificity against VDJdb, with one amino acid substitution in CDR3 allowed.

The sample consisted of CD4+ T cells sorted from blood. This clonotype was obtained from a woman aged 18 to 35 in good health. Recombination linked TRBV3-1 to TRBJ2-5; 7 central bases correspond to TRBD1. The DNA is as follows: TGTGCCAGCAGCCAAGACCCAGGGGGAGAGACCCAGTACTTC. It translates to CASSQDPGGETQYF.